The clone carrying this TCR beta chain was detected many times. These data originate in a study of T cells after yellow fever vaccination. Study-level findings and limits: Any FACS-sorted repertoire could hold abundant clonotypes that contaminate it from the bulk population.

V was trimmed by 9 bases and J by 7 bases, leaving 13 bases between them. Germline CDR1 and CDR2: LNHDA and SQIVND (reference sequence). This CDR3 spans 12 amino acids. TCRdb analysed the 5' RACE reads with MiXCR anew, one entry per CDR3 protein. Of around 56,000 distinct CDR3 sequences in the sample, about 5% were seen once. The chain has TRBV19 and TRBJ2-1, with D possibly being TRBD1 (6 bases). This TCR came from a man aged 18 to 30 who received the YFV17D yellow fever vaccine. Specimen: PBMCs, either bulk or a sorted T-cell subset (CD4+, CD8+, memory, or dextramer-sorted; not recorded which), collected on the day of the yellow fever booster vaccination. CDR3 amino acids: CASSVRGNEQFF. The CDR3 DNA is TGTGCCAGCTCCGTCAGGGGAAATGAGCAGTTCTTC.